One sample yielded the 15 T cell receptor beta chains listed below, sequenced in a study of T cell changes during pregnancy in multiple sclerosis. Clones were read by immunoSEQ multiplex PCR, and TCRdb kept only the in-frame ones, dropping some. This table holds 55,000 to 70,000 clones, roughly 94% found once. This specimen consisted of peripheral blood, obtained in the second trimester of pregnancy. These receptors originate from a female donor in good health, enrolled as a control in a pregnancy study.

The V and J genes are TRBV6-4 and TRBJ2-3; possibly TRBD1 for D (6 bases). V was clipped by 1 base and J by 1 base, with 9 bases between them. The germline gives CDR1 MRHNA, CDR2 SNTAGT. This CDR3 contains 15 residues. The CDR3 loop is CASSDLAGGTDTQYF. The CDR3 bases are TGTGCCAGCAGTGACTTGGCAGGGGGCACAGATACGCAGTATTTT.

This sequence joins TRBV7-9 and TRBJ2-1; 8 bases map to TRBD2. This CDR3 is built from 15 residues. CDR1 and CDR2 (germline): SEHNR, FQNEAQ (reference sequence). The J segment lost 8 bases and the V segment lost 4 bases, leaving 10 bases of the junction unmatched. For the CDR3, the DNA is TGTGCCAGCAGCTCCCTACGGATGCGGGAGGATGAGCAGTTCTTC. Its protein product is CASSSLRMREDEQFF.

The DNA of the CDR3 is TGTGCCAGCAGTTTAGGACAGCGTTATGGCTACACCTTC. Its protein product is CASSLGQRYGYTF. The V call is TRBV27, the J call TRBJ1-2; TRBD1 is a possible D gene (6 bases). Germline V CDR1 and CDR2: MNHEY, SMNVEV (reference sequence). CDR3 length: 13 amino acids. The V end lost 2 bases, the J end lost 5 bases, and 9 bases lay between the germline ends.

The genes are TRBV11-2 and TRBJ2-3; D is undetermined. Looked up from germline, CDR1 is SGHAT and CDR2 is FQNNGV. V was trimmed by 5 bases and J by 6 bases, leaving 9 bases between them. CDR3 length: 12 amino acids. CDR3 amino acids: CASSPLGDTQYF. For the CDR3, the DNA is TGTGCCAGCAGCCCACTCGGGGATACGCAGTATTTT. Filled out from reference TRBV11-2 and TRBJ2-3, the complete variable domain reads EAGVAQSPRYKIIEKRQSVAFWCNPISGHATLYWYQQILGQGPKLLIQFQNNGVVDDSQLPKDRFSAERLKGVDSTLKIQPAKLEDSAVYLCASSPLGDTQYFGPGTRLTVL.

The count of this clone is one. CDR3 residues: CASSIPSRNEQFF. CDR3 in DNA: TGCGCCAGCAGCATACCCTCTAGGAATGAGCAGTTCTTC. The chain has TRBV5-1 and TRBJ2-1; no clear D. The germline CDR1 and CDR2 sequences are SGHRS and YFSETQ. The CDR3 runs to 13 residues. Deletions cut 4 bases from V and 7 bases from J, with 12 bases between.

The chain carries TRBV14 and TRBJ2-6; tentatively, D is TRBD1 (5 bases). The CDR3 runs to 18 residues. The ends were cut back, 0 bases at V and 0 bases at J, with 12 bases in the middle. Germline CDR1 reads SGHDN; CDR2 reads FVKESK. CDR3 sequence reads: CASSQDKQVPSGANVLTF. The CDR3 DNA reads TGTGCCAGCAGCCAAGATAAACAGGTCCCCTCTGGGGCCAACGTCCTGACTTTC.

The chain employs TRBV4-2 and TRBJ2-7; perhaps TRBD1 as D (6 bases). The CDR3 extends over 15 amino acids. Germline assignment: CDR1 LGHNA and CDR2 YNFKEQ. V lost 0 bases to trimming and J lost 6 bases, with 15 bases between them. The CDR3 coding sequence is TGTGCCAGCAGCCAAGATCCCTTTATGACAGGCGAGCAGTACTTC. This encodes CASSQDPFMTGEQYF.

V and J are TRBV28 and TRBJ2-5; TRBD2 matches at 9 bases. Germline lookup yields CDR1 MDHEN and CDR2 SYDVKM. This CDR3 has 15 amino acids. V trimming: 5 bases; J trimming: 2 bases; junction bases outside the gene matches: 6. CDR3 sequence reads: CASSDGLATQETQYF. The CDR3 bases are TGTGCCAGCAGTGACGGACTAGCGACTCAAGAGACCCAGTACTTC.

This clone showed up just a few times. CDR3 sequence reads: CASSPLATQETQYF. CDR3 bases: TGTGCCAGCAGTCCACTAGCGACCCAAGAGACCCAGTACTTC. The chain uses TRBV2 and TRBJ2-5, with 7 bases fitting TRBD2. CDR1 SNHLY and CDR2 FYNNEI come from the germline V gene. CDR3 length equals 14 residues. Trimming at V came to 5 bases and at J to 1 base, leaving 4 bases not matched to a gene. Drawing the rest from reference TRBV2 and TRBJ2-5, the complete variable domain is EPEVTQTPSHQVTQMGQEVILRCVPISNHLYFYWYRQILGQKVEFLVSFYNNEISEKSEIFDDQFSVERPDGSNFTLKIRSTKLEDSAMYFCASSPLATQETQYFGPGTRLLVL.

V usage is TRBV25-1 and J usage is TRBJ2-7, with D perhaps matching TRBD1 (6 bases). Trimming removed 7 bases at V and 5 bases at J, with 12 bases between. This CDR3 contains 12 residues. Per the germline V gene, CDR1 is MGHDK and CDR2 is SYGVNS. The CDR3 coding sequence is TGTGCCAGCAATCTAGAGGGGGACGAGCAGTACTTC. Translating it yields CASNLEGDEQYF.

The chain carries TRBV19 and TRBJ2-3; the match to TRBD1 covers 10 bases. Germline assignment: CDR1 LNHDA and CDR2 SQIVND (reference sequence). V trimming: 3 bases; J trimming: 4 bases; junction bases outside the gene matches: 4. The CDR3 is 15 amino acids. In DNA form, the CDR3 reads TGTGCCAGTAGTATTGGGACAGGGGAGGCAGATACGCAGTATTTT. Protein: CASSIGTGEADTQYF. The whole variable domain, filled in from reference TRBV19 and TRBJ2-3, reads DGGITQSPKYLFRKEGQNVTLSCEQNLNHDAMYWYRQDPGQGLRLIYYSQIVNDFQKGDIAEGYSVSREKKESFPLTVTSAQKNPTAFYLCASSIGTGEADTQYFGPGTRLTVL.

This chain connects TRBV5-5 to TRBJ2-3; 9 bases fit TRBD1. The CDR3 runs to 15 residues. V was clipped by 2 bases and J by 2 bases; unmatched bases: 3. The germline gives CDR1 SGHKS, CDR2 YYEKEE (reference sequence). The CDR3 DNA follows: TGTGCCAGCAGCTTTGGGGACAGGGCCACAGATACGCAGTATTTT. Translation gives CASSFGDRATDTQYF.

The chain uses TRBV5-1 and TRBJ2-2, with D unclear. With 0 bases removed from V and 6 bases from J, the gap between germline ends came to 6 bases. The CDR3 sequence is 13 residues long. The germline V gene has CDR1 SGHRS and CDR2 YFSETQ. In DNA, the CDR3 is TGCGCCAGCAGCTTGGACTATTCCGGGGAGCTGTTTTTT. Translating gives CASSLDYSGELFF.

Only one count was recorded for this clone. The chain uses TRBV7-2 and TRBJ2-1; 8 bases agree with TRBD2. After removal of 5 bases from V and 5 bases from J, the junction contained 5 bases not matched to a gene. CDR3 length: 14 residues. Germline V lookup: CDR1 SGHTA, CDR2 FQGNSA. CDR3 loop: CASSTGLANNEQFF. CDR3 sequence (DNA): TGTGCCAGCAGCACAGGACTAGCTAACAATGAGCAGTTCTTC.

V usage is TRBV6-6 and J usage is TRBJ1-2; 7 bases are shared with TRBD1. CDR1 MNHNY and CDR2 SVGAGI come from the germline V gene (reference sequence). Trimming at V came to 2 bases and at J to 4 bases, leaving 4 bases not matched to a gene. The CDR3 consists of 14 residues. CDR3 protein: CASSYVGGTYGYTF. The CDR3 coding sequence is TGTGCCAGCAGTTACGTAGGGGGCACCTATGGCTACACCTTC.